Listed here are 20 T cell receptor beta chains from one sample, sequenced in a study of shared clonotypes between healthy human individuals. Profiled with immunoSEQ multiplex PCR; TCRdb holds only in-frame clones, not every one. Here the sample spans around 440,000 clones, roughly 80% being singletons. Sequencing input: PBMCs. The receptors were gathered from a woman aged 40 to 55 in good health. Some clones in this sample may be carry-over from other donors' samples.

V gene TRBV5-4 combines with J gene TRBJ1-1, with D tentatively TRBD1 (6 bases). The germline CDR1 and CDR2 sequences are SGHNT and YYREEE (reference sequence). The ends were cut back, 4 bases at V and 5 bases at J, with 18 bases in the middle. This CDR3 region has 15 residues. The CDR3 is CASSDTRGGSTEAFF. The CDR3 coding sequence is TGTGCCAGCAGCGATACCAGGGGAGGGTCAACTGAAGCTTTCTTT.

The count of this clone is one. The chain combines TRBV28 with TRBJ2-1; 9 nucleotides agree with TRBD1. Germline V lookup: CDR1 MDHEN, CDR2 SYDVKM. CDR3 size: 15 residues. Trimming cost V 6 bases and J 7 bases; bases outside gene matches: 10. The CDR3 DNA follows: TGTGCCAGCAGCCCAGAGGGACAGGGTAGGAATGAGCAGTTCTTC. Protein: CASSPEGQGRNEQFF.

The J gene is TRBJ2-5, the V gene TRBV11-2; TRBD2 agrees at 10 bases. With V trimmed by 6 bases and J by 4 bases, 8 bases remained unmatched. From germline, CDR1 is SGHAT and CDR2 FQNNGV. The CDR3 extends over 15 amino acids. CDR3 sequence: CASRDLAGVAETQYF. The CDR3 DNA is TGTGCCAGCAGGGATCTAGCGGGAGTTGCAGAGACCCAGTACTTC.

About this clone itself: This may be a read error: a much more frequent sequence differs by one nucleotide. The identical CDR3 is also encoded by other nucleotide sequences in the sample. The V gene is TRBV19, the J gene TRBJ2-5, with 11 bases aligning to TRBD1. In germline, CDR1 is LNHDA, CDR2 SQIVND (reference sequence). The CDR3 is made up of 17 amino acids. CDR3 nucleotides: TGTGCCAGTAGCTCTACCGGGACAGGGGGGAGTTGGGAGACTCAGTACTTC. This codes for CASSSTGTGGSWETQYF.

This clone was counted once. The chain joins TRBV4-1 to TRBJ1-5; D gene uncertain. The CDR3 runs to 15 residues. With 4 bases removed from V and 1 base from J, the gap between germline ends came to 11 bases. Per the germline V gene, CDR1 is MGHRA and CDR2 is YSYEKL. CDR3 region: CASSLQPGSNQPQHF. The DNA of the CDR3 is TGCGCCAGCAGCCTTCAACCTGGGAGCAATCAGCCCCAGCATTTT.

The chain carries TRBV7-9 and TRBJ2-1; 7 bases line up with TRBD2. In germline, CDR1 is SEHNR, CDR2 FQNEAQ (reference sequence). V lost 7 bases, J lost 9 bases, and 21 bases stayed unmatched. The CDR3 consists of 17 residues. CDR3 sequence: CASNSPGGSWDKREQFF. CDR3 nucleotides: TGTGCCAGCAACTCTCCTGGCGGGAGTTGGGATAAGCGTGAGCAGTTCTTC.

The chain combines TRBV18 with TRBJ2-2; no reliable D call. This CDR3 has 12 residues. The V end was cut by 3 bases, the J end by 4 bases, with 3 bases between. Germline V gene sequence: CDR1 KGHSH, CDR2 LQKENI. The CDR3: CASSPFTGELFF. The CDR3 bases are TGTGCCAGCTCACCTTTCACCGGGGAGCTGTTTTTT.

This clone was counted ten times or more. The sample has other DNA sequences that encode this CDR3 too. This chain's CDR3 is CASRGLAGYNEQFF. The DNA of the CDR3 is TGCGCCAGCAGGGGACTAGCGGGATACAATGAGCAGTTCTTC. This rearrangement joins TRBV5-1 to TRBJ2-1; 13 nucleotides align to TRBD2. Germline V gives CDR1 SGHRS, CDR2 YFSETQ. Losses at the gene ends were 5 bases for V and 4 bases for J; bases not matched to a gene: 0. The CDR3 loop spans 14 amino acids.

This clone was observed at least ten times. Other nucleotide sequences from this sample produce the same CDR3. V gene TRBV2 combines with J gene TRBJ1-2; TRBD1 matches 7 bases. Germline lookup yields CDR1 SNHLY and CDR2 FYNNEI. The CDR3 loop spans 13 amino acids. With 6 bases clipped from V and 8 bases from J, the junction kept 9 bases outside the gene matches. The CDR3: CASRPQTGQGYTF. The CDR3 DNA follows: TGTGCCAGCAGACCTCAGACAGGGCAAGGCTACACCTTC.

This clone appeared a few times. The chain combines TRBV28 with TRBJ1-2; D ambiguous. Looked up from germline, CDR1 is MDHEN and CDR2 is SYDVKM. The V end was cut by 8 bases, the J end by 7 bases, with 14 bases between. This CDR3 spans 12 amino acids. CDR3 sequence: CASSGPVVGYTF. CDR3 DNA sequence: TGTGCCAGCTCTGGCCCGGTGGTTGGCTACACCTTC.

V and J are TRBV6-5 and TRBJ1-2, with 9 bases lining up with TRBD1. CDR3 length equals 15 residues. The J segment lost 8 bases and the V segment lost 5 bases, leaving 12 bases of the junction unmatched. CDR1 MNHEY and CDR2 SVGAGI come from the germline V gene. CDR3 nucleotides: TGTGCCAGCAGTCTCGGGTTTGGACAGGGGAACGGCTACACCTTC. It specifies CASSLGFGQGNGYTF.

The rearrangement links TRBV7-9 to TRBJ1-2; a weak D match, TRBD1 (5 bases). The V gene's germline CDR1 is SEHNR and CDR2 FQNEAQ (reference sequence). The CDR3 extends over 12 amino acids. Trimming took off 5 bases at V and 4 bases at J, with 8 bases between the two ends. In DNA form, the CDR3 reads TGTGCCAGCAGCGTAGACAGCTATGGCTACACCTTC. It is translated as CASSVDSYGYTF.

The V gene is TRBV4-1, the J gene TRBJ2-1, with TRBD2 matching over 11 bases. Germline values: CDR1 MGHRA, CDR2 YSYEKL. After removal of 0 bases from V and 7 bases from J, the junction contained 8 bases not matched to a gene. The CDR3 has 17 residues. CDR3 protein: CASSQDTRTSGLNEQFF. Here the CDR3 DNA reads TGCGCCAGCAGCCAAGATACGAGGACTAGCGGGTTGAATGAGCAGTTCTTC.

This rearrangement joins TRBV7-2 to TRBJ2-3; 7 nucleotides line up with TRBD2. The V gene end was trimmed by 5 bases and the J gene end by 4 bases; junction bases not matched to a gene: 0. This CDR3 is built from 12 residues. Looked up from germline, CDR1 is SGHTA and CDR2 is FQGNSA. The CDR3 DNA is TGTGCCAGCAGCGGGGGGGCAGATACGCAGTATTTT. This encodes CASSGGADTQYF.

Concerning this clone: One base away lies a much larger clone, so this may be a sequencing read error. Additional DNA sequences in this sample encode the identical CDR3. V gene TRBV28 combines with J gene TRBJ1-2; possibly TRBD1 for D (5 bases). Germline CDR1 MDHEN, CDR2 SYDVKM. CDR3 size: 13 residues. V dropped 3 bases and J dropped 3 bases, with 8 bases sitting between them. The CDR3 nucleotides are TGTGCCAGCAGTTTCGAGGGGCACTATGGCTACACCTTC. Translated, it gives CASSFEGHYGYTF.

DNA for the CDR3: TGCGCCAGCTCGGGAGCCTACGAGCAGTACTTC. Translation: CASSGAYEQYF. V gene TRBV5-1 combines with J gene TRBJ2-7; D may be TRBD2 (6 bases). The germline CDR1 and CDR2 sequences are SGHRS and YFSETQ. Trimming pared 7 bases from V and 2 bases from J, leaving 7 bases between. This CDR3 comprises 11 residues.

This clone was picked up one time. The gene calls are TRBV7-9 and TRBJ1-1; TRBD1 might be the D (6 bases). The germline V gene encodes CDR1 SEHNR and CDR2 FQNEAQ (reference sequence). V was clipped by 3 bases and J by 7 bases, with 18 bases between them. This CDR3 has 15 amino acids. CDR3 residues: CASSFGWGRNFEAFF. The CDR3 DNA reads TGTGCCAGCAGCTTCGGCTGGGGGCGGAACTTTGAAGCTTTCTTT. The complete variable domain, with remaining parts taken from reference TRBV7-9 and TRBJ1-1, reads DTGVSQNPRHKITKRGQNVTFRCDPISEHNRLYWYRQTLGQGPEFLTYFQNEAQLEKSRLLSDRFSAERPKGSFSTLEIQRTEQGDSAMYLCASSFGWGRNFEAFFGQGTRLTVV.

The CDR3 spells CASKEGDQETQYF. The CDR3 region has the DNA TGTGCCAGCAAAGAGGGGGACCAAGAGACCCAGTACTTC. This chain joins TRBV2 and TRBJ2-5; the D gene is possibly TRBD1 (6 bases). V shed 7 bases and J shed 0 bases, with 9 bases lying between them. Germline assignment: CDR1 SNHLY and CDR2 FYNNEI. CDR3 size: 13 residues.

The chain is built from TRBV5-1 and TRBJ2-7, with D perhaps TRBD2 (7 bases). The CDR3 covers 16 residues. V was cut by 4 bases and J by 3 bases, with 20 bases left in between. Germline CDR1 SGHRS, CDR2 YFSETQ. The DNA for the CDR3 is TGCGCCAGCAGCCCCGGAGGGGGGACTATAGTCTACGAGCAGTACTTC. Translation: CASSPGGGTIVYEQYF.

V is TRBV9 and J is TRBJ2-7, with TRBD2 matching 11 bases. V was pared by 4 bases and J by 5 bases, with 5 bases of the junction left unmatched. The V gene's germline CDR1 is SGDLS and CDR2 YYNGEE. The CDR3 runs 14 residues. This CDR3 is CASSTSGSGDEQYF. CDR3 in DNA: TGTGCCAGCAGCACTAGCGGGAGTGGGGACGAGCAGTACTTC.